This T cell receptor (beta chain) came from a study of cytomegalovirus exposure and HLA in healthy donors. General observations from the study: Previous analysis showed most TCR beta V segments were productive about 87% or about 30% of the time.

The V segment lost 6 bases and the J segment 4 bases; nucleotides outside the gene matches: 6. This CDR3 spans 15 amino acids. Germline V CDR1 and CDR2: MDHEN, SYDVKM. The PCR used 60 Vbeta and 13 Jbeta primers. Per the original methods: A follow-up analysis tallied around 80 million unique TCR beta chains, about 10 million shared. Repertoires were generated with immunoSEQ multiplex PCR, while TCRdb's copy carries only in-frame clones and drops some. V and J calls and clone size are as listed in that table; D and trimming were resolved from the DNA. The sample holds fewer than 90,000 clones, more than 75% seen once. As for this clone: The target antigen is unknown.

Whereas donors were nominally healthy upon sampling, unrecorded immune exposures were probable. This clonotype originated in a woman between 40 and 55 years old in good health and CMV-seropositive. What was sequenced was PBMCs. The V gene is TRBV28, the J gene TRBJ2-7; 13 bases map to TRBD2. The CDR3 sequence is CASSQGLAGQYEQYF. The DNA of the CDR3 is TGTGCCAGCAGCCAGGGACTAGCGGGACAGTACGAGCAGTACTTC.